This T cell receptor beta chain stems from a study of Graves' ophthalmopathy and Graves' hyperthyroidism. The V segment lost 7 bases and the J segment 0 bases; nucleotides outside the gene matches: 9. Per germline, CDR1 MNHNS and CDR2 SASEGT. This CDR3 has 15 residues. RNA transcripts yielded amplified TCR beta CDR3 regions. RT-PCR was first run with HTBI primers, then multiplex PCR in a second round. Each CDR3 protein is one row after TCRdb ran MiXCR on the multiplex PCR reads. The table lists approximately 330,000 distinct CDR3 sequences, roughly 16% of them singletons, with about 12% in the top ten.

This sequence originates from an adult man with Graves' ophthalmopathy. The V call is TRBV6-1, the J call TRBJ2-7; TRBD2 agrees at 7 bases. Sample: peripheral blood. CDR3 in amino acids: CASIEGGGGSYEQYF. The CDR3 DNA reads TGTGCCAGCATCGAGGGTGGGGGGGGCTCCTACGAGCAGTACTTC.